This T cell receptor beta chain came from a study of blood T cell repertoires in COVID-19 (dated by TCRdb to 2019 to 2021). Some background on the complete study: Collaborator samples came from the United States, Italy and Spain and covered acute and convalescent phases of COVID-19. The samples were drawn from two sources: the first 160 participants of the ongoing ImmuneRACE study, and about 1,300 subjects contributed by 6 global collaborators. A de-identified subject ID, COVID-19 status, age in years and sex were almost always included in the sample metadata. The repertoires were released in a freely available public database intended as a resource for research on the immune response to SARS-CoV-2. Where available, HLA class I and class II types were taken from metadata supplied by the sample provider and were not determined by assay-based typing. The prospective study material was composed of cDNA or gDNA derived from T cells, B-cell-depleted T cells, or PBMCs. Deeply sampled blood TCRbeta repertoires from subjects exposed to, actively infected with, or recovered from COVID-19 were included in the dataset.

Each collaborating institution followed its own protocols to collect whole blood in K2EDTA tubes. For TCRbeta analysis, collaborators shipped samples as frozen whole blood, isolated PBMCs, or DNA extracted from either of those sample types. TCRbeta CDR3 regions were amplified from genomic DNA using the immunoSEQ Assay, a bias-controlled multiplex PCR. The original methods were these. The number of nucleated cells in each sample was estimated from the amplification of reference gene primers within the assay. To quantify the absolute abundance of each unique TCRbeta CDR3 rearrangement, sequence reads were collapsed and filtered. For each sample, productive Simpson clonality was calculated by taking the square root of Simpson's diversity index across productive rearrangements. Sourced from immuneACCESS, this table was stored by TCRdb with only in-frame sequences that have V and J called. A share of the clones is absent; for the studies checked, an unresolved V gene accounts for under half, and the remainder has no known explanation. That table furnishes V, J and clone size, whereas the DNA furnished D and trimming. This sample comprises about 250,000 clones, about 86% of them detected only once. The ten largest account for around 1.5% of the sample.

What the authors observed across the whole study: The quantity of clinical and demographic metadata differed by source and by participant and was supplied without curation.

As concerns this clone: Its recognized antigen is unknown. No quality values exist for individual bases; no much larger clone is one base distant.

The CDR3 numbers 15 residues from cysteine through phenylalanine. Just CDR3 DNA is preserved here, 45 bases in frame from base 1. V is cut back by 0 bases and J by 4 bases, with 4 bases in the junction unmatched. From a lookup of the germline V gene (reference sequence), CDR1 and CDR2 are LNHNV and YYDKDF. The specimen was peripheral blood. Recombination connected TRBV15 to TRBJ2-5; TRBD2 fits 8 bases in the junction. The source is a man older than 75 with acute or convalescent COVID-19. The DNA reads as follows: TGTGCCACCAGCAGAGATGCGGGGGGCCTAGAGACCCAGTACTTC. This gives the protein CATSRDAGGLETQYF. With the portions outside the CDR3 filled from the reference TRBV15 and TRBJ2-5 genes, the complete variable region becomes DAMVIQNPRYQVTQFGKPVTLSCSQTLNHNVMYWYQQKSSQAPKLLFHYYDKDFNNEADTPDNFQSRRPNTSFCFLDIRSPGLGDTAMYLCATSRDAGGLETQYFGPGTRLLVL.